This TCR beta chain stems from a study of blood T cell repertoires in COVID-19. Germline-derived CDR1 and CDR2 are SGHRS and YFSETQ. CDR3 length: 15 residues. V shed 6 bases, J shed 10 bases, and the junction held 12 bases outside the gene matches. Clones were sequenced by immunoSEQ multiplex PCR, and TCRdb holds only the in-frame ones, with some missing. The table shows roughly 100,000 clones, with more than 70% occurring only once. The chain uses TRBV5-1 and TRBJ2-1; 11 nucleotides agree with TRBD2. The receptor's source is a woman in her sixties with acute or convalescent COVID-19. Sequenced material: peripheral blood. The CDR3 region is CASKVGSGRAWEQFF. As DNA, the CDR3 is TGCGCCAGCAAGGTCGGTAGCGGGAGGGCTTGGGAGCAGTTCTTC.